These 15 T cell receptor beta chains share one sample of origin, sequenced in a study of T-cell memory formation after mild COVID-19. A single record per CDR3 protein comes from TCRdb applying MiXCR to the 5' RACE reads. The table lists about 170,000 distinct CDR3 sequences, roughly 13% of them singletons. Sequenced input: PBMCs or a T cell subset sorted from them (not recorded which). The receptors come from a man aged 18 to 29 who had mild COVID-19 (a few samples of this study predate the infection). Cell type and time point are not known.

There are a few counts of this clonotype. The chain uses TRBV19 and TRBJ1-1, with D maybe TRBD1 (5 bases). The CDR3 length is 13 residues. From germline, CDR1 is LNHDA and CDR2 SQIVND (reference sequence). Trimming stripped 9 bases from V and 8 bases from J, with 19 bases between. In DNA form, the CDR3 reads TGTGCCAGCCTCCCCGGACGGGGCGGAGAAGCTTTCTTT. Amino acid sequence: CASLPGRGGEAFF.

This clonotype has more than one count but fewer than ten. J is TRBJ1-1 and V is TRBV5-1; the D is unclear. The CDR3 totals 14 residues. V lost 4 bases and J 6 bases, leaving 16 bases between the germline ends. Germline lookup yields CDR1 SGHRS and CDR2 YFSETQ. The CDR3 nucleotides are TGCGCCAGCAGCCAACGTCCGGCAGGCCCTGAAGCTTTCTTT. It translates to CASSQRPAGPEAFF.

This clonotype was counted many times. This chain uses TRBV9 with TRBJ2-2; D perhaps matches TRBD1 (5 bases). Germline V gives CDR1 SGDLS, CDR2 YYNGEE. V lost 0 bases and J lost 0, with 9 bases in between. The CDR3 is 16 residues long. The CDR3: CASSVDWTPNTGELFF. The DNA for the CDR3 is TGTGCCAGCAGCGTAGATTGGACACCGAACACCGGGGAGCTGTTTTTT.

The CDR3 DNA follows: TGCAGCGGGGGAGGAGGGGGCACAGATACGCAGTATTTT. It yields the protein CSGGGGGTDTQYF. V usage is TRBV29-1 and J usage is TRBJ2-3; a weak D match, TRBD2 (6 bases). The length of the CDR3 is 13 residues. Germline loops: CDR1 SQVTM, CDR2 ANQGSEA. With 7 bases removed from V and 1 base from J, the gap between germline ends came to 12 bases.

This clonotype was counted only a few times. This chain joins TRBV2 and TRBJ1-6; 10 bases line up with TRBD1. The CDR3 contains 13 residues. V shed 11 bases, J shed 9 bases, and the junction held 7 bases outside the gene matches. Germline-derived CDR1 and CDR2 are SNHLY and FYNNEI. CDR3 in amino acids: CAGRTGGLSPLHF. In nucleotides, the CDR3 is TGTGCCGGACGGACAGGGGGTCTTTCACCCCTCCACTTT.

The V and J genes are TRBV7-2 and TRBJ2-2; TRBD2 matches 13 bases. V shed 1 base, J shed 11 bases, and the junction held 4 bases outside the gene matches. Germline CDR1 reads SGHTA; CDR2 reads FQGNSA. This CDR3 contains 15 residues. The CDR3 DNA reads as TGTGCCAGCAGCTTAGGGGGACTAGCGGGGCTCGAGCTGTTTTTT. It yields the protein CASSLGGLAGLELFF.

Written as DNA, the CDR3 is TGTGCCAGCAGCCAAGATCTTCAGCGGGGAGCCAGCACAGATACGCAGTATTTT. This translates into CASSQDLQRGASTDTQYF. This rearrangement joins TRBV4-2 to TRBJ2-3, with 7 bases lining up with TRBD2. CDR3 length: 18 residues. The germline gives CDR1 LGHNA, CDR2 YNFKEQ. J lost 0 bases, V lost 0 bases, and 9 bases had no gene match.

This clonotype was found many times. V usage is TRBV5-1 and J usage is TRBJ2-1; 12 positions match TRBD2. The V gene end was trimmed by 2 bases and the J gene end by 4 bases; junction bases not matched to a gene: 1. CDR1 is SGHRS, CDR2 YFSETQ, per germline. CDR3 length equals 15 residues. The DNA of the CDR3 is TGCGCCAGCAGCTTCGGGACTAGCGGGTACAATGAGCAGTTCTTC. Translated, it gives CASSFGTSGYNEQFF.

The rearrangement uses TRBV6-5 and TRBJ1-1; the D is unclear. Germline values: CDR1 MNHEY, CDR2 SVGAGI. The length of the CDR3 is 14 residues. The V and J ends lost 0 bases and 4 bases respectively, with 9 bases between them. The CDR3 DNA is TGTGCCAGCAGTTACTCGGGATGGAGCACTGAAGCTTTCTTT. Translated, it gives CASSYSGWSTEAFF.

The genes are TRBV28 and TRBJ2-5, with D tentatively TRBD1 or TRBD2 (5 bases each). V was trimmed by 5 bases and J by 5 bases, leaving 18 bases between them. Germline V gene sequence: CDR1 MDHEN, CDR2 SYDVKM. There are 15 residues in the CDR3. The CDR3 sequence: CASSPRDGPRETQYF. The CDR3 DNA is TGTGCCAGCAGTCCTCGGGACGGGCCCAGGGAGACCCAGTACTTC.

CDR3 region: CASSQEMRLPYEQYF. Written as DNA, the CDR3 is TGCGCCAGCAGCCAAGAGATGCGACTCCCCTACGAGCAGTACTTC. The chain carries TRBV4-1 and TRBJ2-7; no clear D gene. The CDR3 extends over 15 amino acids. CDR1 is MGHRA and CDR2 is YSYEKL in the germline V gene. The ends were cut back, 0 bases at V and 2 bases at J, with 11 bases in the middle.

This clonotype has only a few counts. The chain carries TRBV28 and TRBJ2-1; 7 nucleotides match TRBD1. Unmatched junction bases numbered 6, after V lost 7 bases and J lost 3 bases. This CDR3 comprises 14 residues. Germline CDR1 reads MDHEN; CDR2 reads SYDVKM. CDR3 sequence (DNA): TGTGCCAGCACGACGGGACAGTACTACAATGAGCAGTTCTTC. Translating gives CASTTGQYYNEQFF.

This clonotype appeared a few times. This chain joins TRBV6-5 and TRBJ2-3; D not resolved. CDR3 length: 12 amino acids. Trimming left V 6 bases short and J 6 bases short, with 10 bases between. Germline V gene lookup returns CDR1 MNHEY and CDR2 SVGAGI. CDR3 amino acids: CASRSMGDTQYF. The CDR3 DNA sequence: TGTGCCAGCAGAAGCATGGGGGATACGCAGTATTTT.

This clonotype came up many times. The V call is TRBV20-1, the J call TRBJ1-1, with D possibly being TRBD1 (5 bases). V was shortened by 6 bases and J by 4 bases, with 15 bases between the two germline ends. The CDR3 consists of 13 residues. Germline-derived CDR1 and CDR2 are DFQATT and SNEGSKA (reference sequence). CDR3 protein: CSASRGESTEAFF. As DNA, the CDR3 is TGCAGTGCCAGTCGGGGGGAGAGCACTGAAGCTTTCTTT.

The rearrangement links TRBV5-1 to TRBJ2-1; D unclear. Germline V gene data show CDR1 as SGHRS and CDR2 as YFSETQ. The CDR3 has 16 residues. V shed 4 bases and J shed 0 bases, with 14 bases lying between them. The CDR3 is CASSAYPLSSYNEQFF. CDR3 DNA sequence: TGCGCCAGCAGCGCCTATCCGTTAAGCTCCTACAATGAGCAGTTCTTC. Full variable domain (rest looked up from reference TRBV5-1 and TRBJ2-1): KAGVTQTPRYLIKTRGQQVTLSCSPISGHRSVSWYQQTPGQGLQFLFEYFSETQRNKGNFPGRFSGRQFSNSRSEMNVSTLELGDSALYLCASSAYPLSSYNEQFFGPGTRLTVL.